The entry that follows covers one T cell receptor beta chain sequence. Its antigen is as yet unknown. The data were obtained in a study of somatic mutations in cytotoxic T cells in rheumatoid arthritis. Study-level background: Blood from the patient (about 33 ml EDTA) was drawn right after diagnosis, pretreatment. Whole-study results and caveats: Antigen targets of the expanded CD8+ clones remained unidentified. The clonality of CD8+ T cells was not significantly different between rheumatoid arthritis patients and age-matched healthy controls. Clonality of CD8+ cells rose with age in rheumatoid arthritis patients but not healthy controls.

Only in-frame clones appear in the TCRdb table, and some are missing; sequencing was by immunoSEQ multiplex PCR. The data hold 25,000 to 35,000 clones, with 85% to 90% observed a single time. The CDR3 extends over 16 amino acids. The germline V gene has CDR1 MGHRA and CDR2 YSYEKL. The ends lost 1 base at V and 2 bases at J; junction bases unmatched: 8. This clonotype was obtained from an adult with rheumatoid arthritis. The genes are TRBV4-1 and TRBJ2-7, with 7 bases lining up with TRBD2. The sample consisted of CD8+ T cells sorted from blood. CDR3 sequence (DNA): TGCGCCAGCAGCCAAGTAAGGATGGGACTAACCTACGAGCAGTACTTC. This sequence encodes CASSQVRMGLTYEQYF.